The 21 T cell receptor beta chains given below trace back to one sample, sequenced in a study of T cell responses to AZD1222 COVID-19 vaccine. Libraries were prepared by immunoSEQ multiplex PCR; TCRdb keeps only in-frame clonotypes and omits some of them. Among fewer than 150,000 clones listed, 90% to 95% were seen once. Material: peripheral blood, obtained on day 0 of AZD1222 vaccination. The receptors were gathered from an adult in good health.

Turning to this clone: The sample has other DNA sequences that encode this CDR3 too. The V gene is TRBV6-2 or TRBV6-3, the J gene TRBJ1-5, with TRBD1 matching 9 bases. Germline V lookup: CDR1 MNHEY, CDR2 SVGEGT. V was pared by 1 base and J by 4 bases, with 2 bases of the junction left unmatched. The CDR3 runs 15 residues. Written as DNA, the CDR3 is TGTGCCAGCAGTTACTTGGGACAGGGTAATCAGCCCCAGCATTTT. This gives the protein CASSYLGQGNQPQHF.

The DNA for the CDR3 is TGTGCCATCAGGGGGACAGGGGGCACCGGGGAGCTGTTTTTT. Encoded protein: CAIRGTGGTGELFF. The rearrangement uses TRBV10-3 and TRBJ2-2, with TRBD1 matching 11 bases. Germline V lookup: CDR1 ENHRY, CDR2 SYGVKD. The CDR3 runs to 14 residues. The V gene end was trimmed by 6 bases and the J gene end by 4 bases; junction bases not matched to a gene: 1.

The CDR3 here is CASSPGDRETQYF. The CDR3 DNA reads TGTGCCAGCAGTCCGGGTGATCGTGAGACCCAGTACTTC. This rearrangement joins TRBV28 to TRBJ2-5; D gene ambiguous. Germline CDR1 MDHEN, CDR2 SYDVKM. V shed 5 bases and J shed 5 bases, with 12 bases lying between them. The CDR3 extends over 13 amino acids. Supplemented by reference TRBV28 and TRBJ2-5, the full variable domain reads DVKVTQSSRYLVKRTGEKVFLECVQDMDHENMFWYRQDPGLGLRLIYFSYDVKMKEKGDIPEGYSVSREKKERFSLILESASTNQTSMYLCASSPGDRETQYFGPGTRLLVL.

This chain uses TRBV7-3 with TRBJ1-1; D is perhaps TRBD1 (6 bases). Germline assignment: CDR1 SGHTA and CDR2 FQGTGA. The CDR3 runs to 14 residues. Deletions cut 6 bases from V and 5 bases from J, with 16 bases between. Here the CDR3 DNA reads TGTGCCAGCAGAGGGATAGGGGGTGGAACTGAAGCTTTCTTT. It translates to CASRGIGGGTEAFF.

This rearrangement joins TRBV7-9 to TRBJ1-5; no clear D. Germline CDR1 and CDR2: SEHNR and FQNEAQ (reference sequence). The CDR3 spans 12 residues. The germline V and J ends were trimmed by 6 bases and 3 bases, with 6 bases remaining between them. The DNA of the CDR3 is TGTGCCAGCAGACAGAACAATCAGCCCCAGCATTTT. It specifies CASRQNNQPQHF.

The chain carries TRBV19 and TRBJ2-5, with 9 bases matching TRBD2. The V segment lost 5 bases and the J segment 4 bases; nucleotides outside the gene matches: 5. The CDR3 sequence is 14 residues long. Germline loops: CDR1 LNHDA, CDR2 SQIVND (reference sequence). In DNA, the CDR3 is TGTGCCAGTAGTCGACTAGCGGCTCGAGAGACCCAGTACTTC. Its translation is CASSRLAARETQYF. Using reference TRBV19 and TRBJ2-5 for the parts outside the CDR3, the full variable domain is DGGITQSPKYLFRKEGQNVTLSCEQNLNHDAMYWYRQDPGQGLRLIYYSQIVNDFQKGDIAEGYSVSREKKESFPLTVTSAQKNPTAFYLCASSRLAARETQYFGPGTRLLVL.

This sequence joins TRBV15 and TRBJ2-1; 8 nucleotides align to TRBD1. CDR1 LNHNV and CDR2 YYDKDF come from the germline V gene (reference sequence). V dropped 0 bases and J dropped 8; count of bases not matched to a gene: 6. CDR3 size: 15 residues. CDR3 region: CATSRERDRQYEQFF. CDR3 coding DNA: TGTGCCACCAGCAGAGAGCGGGACAGGCAGTATGAGCAGTTCTTC.

The chain uses TRBV10-3 and TRBJ2-7; D is unresolved. Trimming shortened V by 3 bases and J by 6 bases, and 12 bases separated the two germline ends. The CDR3 is made up of 13 amino acids. Per germline, CDR1 ENHRY and CDR2 SYGVKD. This CDR3 reads CAISDKGESEQYF. Written as DNA, the CDR3 is TGTGCCATCAGTGATAAGGGCGAGAGCGAGCAGTACTTC.

This clone was counted between two and nine times. The J gene is TRBJ2-7, the V gene TRBV6-5; no firm D call. The V end was cut by 2 bases, the J end by 2 bases, with 7 bases between. From germline, CDR1 is MNHEY and CDR2 SVGAGI. The CDR3 runs to 13 residues. CDR3 sequence (DNA): TGTGCCAGCAGTTACAGGACGACCTACGAGCAGTACTTC. Its protein product is CASSYRTTYEQYF.

The chain couples TRBV6-5 to TRBJ2-3; D assignment may be TRBD1 or TRBD2 (5 bases each). The germline V gene encodes CDR1 MNHEY and CDR2 SVGAGI. The CDR3 runs to 15 residues. The V end was cut by 0 bases, the J end by 2 bases, with 9 bases between. The CDR3 region has the DNA TGTGCCAGCAGTTACTCAGGGACGTCCACAGATACGCAGTATTTT. Protein: CASSYSGTSTDTQYF.

V usage is TRBV6-5 and J usage is TRBJ2-5; D is ambiguous. The CDR3 length is 11 residues. Germline CDR1 MNHEY, CDR2 SVGAGI. Trimming removed 4 bases at V and 5 bases at J, with 5 bases between. CDR3 sequence reads: CASSWSETQYF. The CDR3, as DNA: TGTGCCAGCAGTTGGAGTGAGACCCAGTACTTC.

The V and J genes are TRBV9 and TRBJ2-1; 9 positions agree with TRBD1. Germline V gene data show CDR1 as SGDLS and CDR2 as YYNGEE. Trimming cost V 3 bases and J 8 bases; bases outside gene matches: 6. CDR3 length equals 14 residues. The CDR3 spells CASSGGQGRHEQFF. For the CDR3, the DNA is TGTGCCAGCAGCGGGGGACAGGGTAGACATGAGCAGTTCTTC.

The J gene is TRBJ1-1, the V gene TRBV11-3; D is ambiguous. Germline V gene sequence: CDR1 SGHNT, CDR2 YENEEA. Trimming took off 4 bases at V and 11 bases at J, with 17 bases between the two ends. The CDR3 is 13 amino acids. CDR3 bases: TGTGCCAGCAGCTCCCGTGGAGGGTTGGAGGCTTTCTTT. Protein product: CASSSRGGLEAFF.

CDR3 sequence reads: CASSLAYREDVGYTIYF. The CDR3 DNA is TGTGCCAGCAGCTTAGCTTACAGGGAGGACGTGGGATACACCATATATTTT. The rearrangement joins TRBV7-9 to TRBJ1-3; weak D call: TRBD1 (6 bases). CDR3 length: 17 residues. Trimming stripped 0 bases from V and 8 bases from J, with 20 bases between. Germline CDR1 SEHNR, CDR2 FQNEAQ (reference sequence). The full variable domain, rest sourced from reference TRBV7-9 and TRBJ1-3, is DTGVSQNPRHKITKRGQNVTFRCDPISEHNRLYWYRQTLGQGPEFLTYFQNEAQLEKSRLLSDRFSAERPKGSFSTLEIQRTEQGDSAMYLCASSLAYREDVGYTIYFGEGSWLTVV.

The CDR3 nucleotides are TGTGCCAGCAGCCAAGAGGACAGGGCTCCTTCTCTCTCTGGAAACACCATATATTTT. This sequence encodes CASSQEDRAPSLSGNTIYF. This rearrangement joins TRBV3-1 (or the pseudogene TRBV3-2) to TRBJ1-3; TRBD1 agrees at 8 bases. This CDR3 is built from 19 residues. V lost 0 bases and J lost 0; bases outside the gene matches: 10. Germline CDR1 is LGHDT and CDR2 is YNNKEL (reference sequence).

This chain connects TRBV7-9 to TRBJ2-7; no reliable D call. Trimming removed 5 bases from V and 2 bases from J, with 10 bases in between. There are 13 residues in the CDR3. Germline values: CDR1 SEHNR, CDR2 FQNEAQ (reference sequence). CDR3 sequence: CASSQAGTYEQYF. CDR3 nucleotides: TGTGCCAGCAGCCAAGCTGGTACCTACGAGCAGTACTTC.

This clone was seen just once. This sequence joins TRBV14 and TRBJ2-5; 8 bases line up with TRBD2. With 0 bases clipped from V and 5 bases from J, the junction kept 5 bases outside the gene matches. This CDR3 spans 15 amino acids. Germline assignment: CDR1 SGHDN and CDR2 FVKESK. The CDR3 protein is CASSQELAVIETQYF. The CDR3 coding sequence is TGTGCCAGCAGCCAAGAACTAGCGGTGATTGAGACCCAGTACTTC.

The gene calls are TRBV7-2 and TRBJ1-3; maybe TRBD1 (6 bases). The V end lost 8 bases, the J end lost 3 bases, and 17 bases lay between the germline ends. The germline gives CDR1 SGHTA, CDR2 FQGNSA. The CDR3 consists of 15 residues. The CDR3 is CASSPLGAGGNTIYF. CDR3 DNA: TGTGCCAGCTCCCCCCTGGGGGCAGGTGGAAACACCATATATTTT.

This clone was recorded once. The chain recombines TRBV2 with TRBJ1-4; D gene ambiguous. There are 13 residues in the CDR3. Germline CDR1 SNHLY, CDR2 FYNNEI. The V end was cut by 4 bases, the J end by 2 bases, with 5 bases between. CDR3 region: CASSGVTNEKLFF. The CDR3 nucleotides are TGTGCCAGCAGTGGAGTGACTAATGAAAAACTGTTTTTT. Full variable domain (missing parts from reference TRBV2 and TRBJ1-4): EPEVTQTPSHQVTQMGQEVILRCVPISNHLYFYWYRQILGQKVEFLVSFYNNEISEKSEIFDDQFSVERPDGSNFTLKIRSTKLEDSAMYFCASSGVTNEKLFFGSGTQLSVL.

This clone was recorded only once. The chain uses TRBV5-1 and TRBJ2-3; D possibly corresponds to TRBD1 (5 bases). Looked up from germline, CDR1 is SGHRS and CDR2 is YFSETQ. This CDR3 has 17 amino acids. The V gene lost 0 bases and the J gene lost 1 base, with 15 bases spanning the gap. The CDR3, as DNA: TGCGCCAGCAGCTTGGGGACCCTAGGGGTTGGCACAGATACGCAGTATTTT. Amino acid sequence: CASSLGTLGVGTDTQYF. The full variable domain, rest sourced from reference TRBV5-1 and TRBJ2-3, is KAGVTQTPRYLIKTRGQQVTLSCSPISGHRSVSWYQQTPGQGLQFLFEYFSETQRNKGNFPGRFSGRQFSNSRSEMNVSTLELGDSALYLCASSLGTLGVGTDTQYFGPGTRLTVL.

This clone occurred a few times. This chain uses TRBV18 with TRBJ1-1; D perhaps matches TRBD1 (5 bases). The CDR3 length is 14 residues. Deletions cut 2 bases from V and 5 bases from J, with 12 bases between. Looked up from germline, CDR1 is KGHSH and CDR2 is LQKENI. In nucleotides, the CDR3 is TGTGCCAGCTCACCAAGTGGGGCCTCGACTGAAGCTTTCTTT. As protein: CASSPSGASTEAFF.